Below, 30 T cell receptor beta chains from the same sample are listed, as sequenced in a study of Ad26.COV2.S vaccination and SARS-CoV-2 variants. TCRdb's copy holds only in-frame clones and misses some; the assay was immunoSEQ multiplex PCR. There are approximately 300,000 clones in the sample; around four fifths occur only once, and 2.1% lies in the top ten. Treatment defined: around 19 received Ad26.COV2.S at low or high dose, single or two shots; roughly five received placebo; per-sample allocation not given. On day 63 after the first injection, vaccine and placebo recipients gave samples. Source: peripheral blood, taken in a trial of Ad26.COV2.S vaccine versus placebo. The receptors come from a person between 18 and 59 years old who received the Ad26.COV2.S COVID-19 vaccine or a placebo.

The chain uses TRBV19 and TRBJ2-3, with 7 positions matching TRBD2. The germline CDR1 and CDR2 sequences are LNHDA and SQIVND (reference sequence). This CDR3 contains 14 residues. V lost 4 bases and J lost 0; bases outside the gene matches: 1. CDR3 amino acids: CASSSGGSTDTQYF. The CDR3 coding sequence is TGTGCCAGTAGTAGCGGGGGAAGCACAGATACGCAGTATTTT.

V is TRBV5-1 and J is TRBJ1-3; TRBD1 matches at 8 bases. The CDR3 length is 15 residues. CDR1 and CDR2 from the germline V gene are SGHRS and YFSETQ. The ends lost 4 bases at V and 0 bases at J; junction bases unmatched: 3. The CDR3 reads CASSRDRNSGNTIYF. The DNA for the CDR3 is TGCGCCAGCAGCCGGGACAGGAACTCTGGAAACACCATATATTTT.

This clone was seen just once. V is TRBV10-3 and J is TRBJ1-1; 8 nucleotides agree with TRBD1. The CDR3 runs to 12 residues. Germline V gives CDR1 ENHRY, CDR2 SYGVKD. The trim removed 4 bases at V and 5 bases at J, leaving 0 bases unmatched. CDR3 residues: CAISGQGTEAFF. CDR3 bases: TGTGCCATCAGTGGACAGGGGACTGAAGCTTTCTTT.

CDR3 DNA sequence: TGTGCCAGTAGTATGTTGACAGGGGGCGCCGGGGCCAACGTCCTGACTTTC. Protein product: CASSMLTGGAGANVLTF. The chain is built from TRBV19 and TRBJ2-6; 10 bases line up with TRBD1. CDR1 is LNHDA and CDR2 is SQIVND in the germline V gene (reference sequence). This CDR3 spans 17 amino acids. Trimming removed 3 bases from V and 4 bases from J; junction bases left unmatched: 6.

The chain has TRBV3-1 (or the pseudogene TRBV3-2) and TRBJ2-5; D is unclear. From germline, CDR1 is LGHDT and CDR2 YNNKEL (reference sequence). The CDR3 spans 14 residues. Trimming cost V 1 base and J 5 bases, with 11 bases left between them. The CDR3 sequence: CASSQGSRRETQYF. The CDR3 DNA reads as TGTGCCAGCAGCCAAGGGTCCCGGCGGGAGACCCAGTACTTC.

The rearrangement links TRBV18 to TRBJ2-5; no reliable D call. This CDR3 region has 15 residues. The V gene's germline CDR1 is KGHSH and CDR2 LQKENI. V shed 3 bases and J shed 2 bases, with 13 bases lying between them. This CDR3 reads CASSPRETVQETQYF. CDR3 in DNA: TGTGCCAGCTCACCCCGAGAAACAGTACAAGAGACCCAGTACTTC.

V is TRBV4-2 and J is TRBJ2-5, with D hard to call. V was pared by 0 bases and J by 5 bases, with 7 bases between. This CDR3 is 13 amino acids long. Germline loops: CDR1 LGHNA, CDR2 YNFKEQ. CDR3 amino acids: CASSQDTQETQYF. CDR3 DNA: TGTGCCAGCAGCCAAGATACCCAGGAGACCCAGTACTTC.

The chain couples TRBV7-2 to TRBJ2-1; a weak D match, TRBD2 (6 bases). Trimming left V 2 bases short and J 9 bases short, with 17 bases between. The CDR3 has 15 amino acids. Germline V gene lookup returns CDR1 SGHTA and CDR2 FQGNSA. CDR3 region: CASSLRPSAGGEQFF. CDR3 DNA: TGTGCCAGCAGCTTAAGGCCTAGCGCTGGAGGTGAGCAGTTCTTC.

V usage is TRBV11-1 and J usage is TRBJ2-7, with unresolved D. V shed 1 base and J shed 6 bases, with 7 bases lying between them. The CDR3 is made up of 12 amino acids. Germline values: CDR1 SGHAT, CDR2 FQDESV (reference sequence). The CDR3 DNA follows: TGTGCCAGCAGCTTAGAAGCCAGCGAGCAGTACTTC. It is translated as CASSLEASEQYF. Drawing the rest from reference TRBV11-1 and TRBJ2-7, the complete variable domain is EAEVAQSPRYKITEKSQAVAFWCDPISGHATLYWYRQILGQGPELLVQFQDESVVDDSQLPKDRFSAERLKGVDSTLKIQPAELGDSAMYLCASSLEASEQYFGPGTRLTVT.

This chain connects TRBV7-6 to TRBJ2-1; no clear D gene. Germline CDR1 is SGHVS and CDR2 is FNYEAQ. This CDR3 is built from 13 residues. The V and J ends lost 4 bases and 7 bases respectively, with 11 bases between them. The CDR3 DNA follows: TGTGCCAGCAGCTCGACAAGGTTGAATGAGCAGTTCTTC. Residues: CASSSTRLNEQFF.

The gene calls are TRBV6-5 and TRBJ2-7; D is undetermined. This CDR3 has 13 amino acids. Per the germline V gene, CDR1 is MNHEY and CDR2 is SVGAGI. Trimming took off 8 bases at V and 6 bases at J, with 17 bases between the two ends. This CDR3 reads CASHRMPPGEQYF. Written as DNA, the CDR3 is TGTGCCAGCCACCGAATGCCCCCAGGCGAGCAGTACTTC.

There are a few counts of this clone. The rearrangement uses TRBV25-1 and TRBJ2-7; TRBD2 agrees at 7 bases. The CDR3 contains 11 residues. Germline CDR1 reads MGHDK; CDR2 reads SYGVNS. Losses at the gene ends were 8 bases for V and 6 bases for J; bases not matched to a gene: 4. The CDR3 nucleotides read TGTGCCAGCGTGGGAGGGTTCGAGCAGTACTTC. It translates to CASVGGFEQYF.

The CDR3 here is CASSQDLEEWLAGGLAKNIQYF. CDR3 nucleotide sequence: TGTGCCAGCAGCCAAGATCTAGAAGAGTGGCTAGCGGGGGGCCTAGCCAAAAACATTCAGTACTTC. V is TRBV4-2 and J is TRBJ2-4; 11 nucleotides agree with TRBD2. Germline CDR1 LGHNA, CDR2 YNFKEQ. The CDR3 sequence is 22 residues long. Trimming took 0 bases from V and 0 from J; bases not matched to a gene: 16.

The chain recombines TRBV6-5 with TRBJ2-3; 9 nucleotides agree with TRBD2. The CDR3 contains 15 residues. V shed 6 bases, J shed 4 bases, and the junction held 8 bases outside the gene matches. CDR1 MNHEY and CDR2 SVGAGI come from the germline V gene. The CDR3 loop is CASRPLAGSPDTQYF. CDR3 in DNA: TGTGCCAGCAGGCCACTAGCGGGTTCCCCAGATACGCAGTATTTT.

The V gene is TRBV24-1, the J gene TRBJ1-6; 7 nucleotides align to TRBD1. The germline CDR1 and CDR2 sequences are KGHDR and SFDVKD. The CDR3 has 20 residues. V gave up 3 bases and J gave up 0 bases; unmatched junction bases: 13. This chain's CDR3 is CATSDPRGDRAGSYNSPLHF. CDR3 bases: TGTGCCACCAGTGATCCCCGAGGAGACAGGGCCGGCTCCTATAATTCACCCCTCCACTTT.

This clone has just one count. The rearrangement links TRBV7-8 to TRBJ2-3; 13 positions agree with TRBD2. CDR3 length equals 15 residues. With 5 bases clipped from V and 1 base from J, the junction kept 0 bases outside the gene matches. Germline assignment: CDR1 SGHVS and CDR2 FQNEAQ. The CDR3, as DNA: TGTGCCAGCAGCGGGACTAGCGGGGGCACAGATACGCAGTATTTT. It encodes CASSGTSGGTDTQYF.

The rearrangement links TRBV15 to TRBJ1-6; weak D call: TRBD1 (5 bases). CDR1 and CDR2 from the germline V gene are LNHNV and YYDKDF (reference sequence). V dropped 0 bases and J dropped 8 bases, with 14 bases sitting between them. There are 16 residues in the CDR3. The CDR3 spells CATSRDKTVGDSPLHF. In DNA form, the CDR3 reads TGTGCCACCAGCAGAGATAAGACGGTGGGGGATTCACCCCTCCACTTT.

The V gene is TRBV18, the J gene TRBJ1-1; the match to TRBD1 covers 7 bases. The CDR3 is 15 amino acids. J gave up 1 base and V 0 bases, and 2 bases lay outside the gene matches. The germline gives CDR1 KGHSH, CDR2 LQKENI. This chain's CDR3 is CASSPPTGRNTEAFF. DNA for the CDR3: TGTGCCAGCTCACCACCGACAGGGCGGAACACTGAAGCTTTCTTT.

Details on this clone: The same CDR3 arises from other DNA sequences in this sample as well. The chain combines TRBV5-6 with TRBJ2-6; TRBD2 is a possible D gene (6 bases). Germline assignment: CDR1 SGHDT and CDR2 YYEEEE. Trimming left V 2 bases short and J 2 bases short, with 8 bases between. The CDR3 runs to 15 residues. This CDR3 is CASSFRGTGANVLTF. CDR3 bases: TGTGCCAGCAGCTTTCGGGGGACTGGGGCCAACGTCCTGACTTTC.

J is TRBJ2-5 and V is TRBV3-1 (or the pseudogene TRBV3-2), with no clear D. V lost 7 bases, J lost 5 bases, and 8 bases lay in between. The V gene's germline CDR1 is LGHDT and CDR2 YNNKEL (reference sequence). CDR3 length equals 11 residues. The CDR3 DNA reads TGTGCCAGCACCCGCTCCGAGACCCAGTACTTC. This codes for CASTRSETQYF.

This clone was observed once. The genes are TRBV29-1 and TRBJ2-2; tentative D call: TRBD2 (7 bases). CDR1 and CDR2 from the germline V gene are SQVTM and ANQGSEA. The CDR3 totals 14 residues. The V gene lost 6 bases and the J gene lost 4 bases, with 15 bases spanning the gap. In nucleotides, the CDR3 is TGCAGCGTCGGAGGGGGGAGGGGCACCGGGGAGCTGTTTTTT. This gives the protein CSVGGGRGTGELFF.

The chain uses TRBV7-6 and TRBJ1-3; 10 bases map to TRBD1. J gave up 0 bases and V 5 bases, and 7 bases lay outside the gene matches. This CDR3 has 17 residues. Per germline, CDR1 SGHVS and CDR2 FNYEAQ. In DNA, the CDR3 is TGTGCCAGCAGCCCAGGGACAGGGGTGCCCTCTGGAAACACCATATATTTT. This encodes CASSPGTGVPSGNTIYF.

The genes are TRBV6-5 and TRBJ2-7; D is unresolved. Germline V gene lookup returns CDR1 MNHEY and CDR2 SVGAGI. CDR3 length equals 13 residues. Trimming stripped 5 bases from V and 6 bases from J, with 14 bases between. The CDR3 here is CASSPTFRGEQYF. In DNA, the CDR3 is TGTGCCAGCAGTCCGACATTCAGAGGCGAGCAGTACTTC.

This chain connects TRBV25-1 to TRBJ1-6; D is unclear. In germline, CDR1 is MGHDK, CDR2 SYGVNS. This CDR3 is 13 amino acids long. V lost 4 bases and J 10 bases, leaving 11 bases between the germline ends. DNA for the CDR3: TGTGCCAGCAGTGTCCGGATAGACTCACCCCTCCACTTT. Translated: CASSVRIDSPLHF.

The chain links TRBV4-2 to TRBJ2-2; no firm D call. V was cut by 1 base and J by 4 bases, with 10 bases left in between. The CDR3 loop spans 15 amino acids. Per germline, CDR1 LGHNA and CDR2 YNFKEQ. Here the CDR3 reads CASSQAIQSTGELFF. The CDR3, as DNA: TGTGCCAGCAGCCAAGCCATACAGAGCACCGGGGAGCTGTTTTTT.

The chain carries TRBV10-2 and TRBJ2-7, with no clear D. Germline V CDR1 and CDR2: WSHSY, SAAADI. This CDR3 is built from 14 residues. V lost 7 bases to trimming and J lost 3 bases, with 16 bases between them. CDR3 bases: TGCGCCAGCACCTTAGACCAAGGAAGCTACGAGCAGTACTTC. As protein: CASTLDQGSYEQYF.

V usage is TRBV18 and J usage is TRBJ2-7; 12 nucleotides align to TRBD1. V lost 6 bases to trimming and J lost 5 bases; unmatched junction nucleotides: 5. Germline V gives CDR1 KGHSH, CDR2 LQKENI. The CDR3 has 14 residues. The CDR3 sequence is CASSRDRGRDEQYF. The CDR3 DNA sequence: TGTGCCAGCTCTCGGGACAGGGGGCGTGACGAGCAGTACTTC. The variable domain in full, with the rest retrieved from reference TRBV18 and TRBJ2-7, is NAGVMQNPRHLVRRRGQEARLRCSPMKGHSHVYWYRQLPEEGLKFMVYLQKENIIDESGMPKERFSAEFPKEGPSILRIQQVVRGDSAAYFCASSRDRGRDEQYFGPGTRLTVT.

This sequence joins TRBV7-3 and TRBJ2-1; D not resolved. This CDR3 comprises 15 residues. V gave up 3 bases and J gave up 3 bases, with 12 bases separating them. Germline CDR1 SGHTA, CDR2 FQGTGA. The CDR3 reads CASSFGTGNYNEQFF. CDR3 DNA: TGTGCCAGCAGCTTCGGAACTGGGAACTACAATGAGCAGTTCTTC.

The V call is TRBV5-1, the J call TRBJ2-1; D is possibly TRBD1 (6 bases). Germline V gives CDR1 SGHRS, CDR2 YFSETQ. Trimming left V 2 bases short and J 10 bases short, with 10 bases between. This CDR3 contains 12 residues. The CDR3 loop reads CASSLQGPEQFF. The CDR3 DNA reads TGCGCCAGCAGCTTACAGGGTCCCGAGCAGTTCTTC. The variable domain in full, completed from reference TRBV5-1 and TRBJ2-1, reads KAGVTQTPRYLIKTRGQQVTLSCSPISGHRSVSWYQQTPGQGLQFLFEYFSETQRNKGNFPGRFSGRQFSNSRSEMNVSTLELGDSALYLCASSLQGPEQFFGPGTRLTVL.

This chain uses TRBV5-4 with TRBJ2-3; possibly TRBD2 for D (6 bases). The V gene's germline CDR1 is SGHNT and CDR2 YYREEE (reference sequence). This CDR3 is built from 16 residues. The V end was cut by 4 bases, the J end by 6 bases, with 21 bases between. CDR3 DNA sequence: TGTGCCAGCAGCGTCCCGGGACTCGGGGCACGGGATACGCAGTATTTT. Its translation: CASSVPGLGARDTQYF.